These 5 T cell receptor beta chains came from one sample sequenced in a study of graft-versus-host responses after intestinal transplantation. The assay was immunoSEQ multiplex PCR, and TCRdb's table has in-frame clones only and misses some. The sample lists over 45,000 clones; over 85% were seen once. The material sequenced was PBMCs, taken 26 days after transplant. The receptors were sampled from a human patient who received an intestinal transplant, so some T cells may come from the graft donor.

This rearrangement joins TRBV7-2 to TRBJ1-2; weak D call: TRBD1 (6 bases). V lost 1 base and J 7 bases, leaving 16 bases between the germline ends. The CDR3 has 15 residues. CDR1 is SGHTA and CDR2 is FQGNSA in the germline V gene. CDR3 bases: TGTGCCAGCAGCTTAGATTTCCAGGGGTTAGGTGGCTACACCTTC. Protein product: CASSLDFQGLGGYTF.

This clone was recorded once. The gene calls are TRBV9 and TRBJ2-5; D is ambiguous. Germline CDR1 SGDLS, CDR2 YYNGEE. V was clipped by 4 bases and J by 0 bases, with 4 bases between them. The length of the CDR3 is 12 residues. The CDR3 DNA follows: TGTGCCAGCAGCCCTAACCAAGAGACCCAGTACTTC. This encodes CASSPNQETQYF.

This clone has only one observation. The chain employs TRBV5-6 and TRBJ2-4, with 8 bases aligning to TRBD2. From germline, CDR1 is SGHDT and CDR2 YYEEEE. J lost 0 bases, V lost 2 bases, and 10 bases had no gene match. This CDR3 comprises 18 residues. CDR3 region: CASSFSTRGVLAKNIQYF. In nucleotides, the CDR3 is TGTGCCAGCAGCTTCTCAACGCGGGGGGTCCTAGCCAAAAACATTCAGTACTTC. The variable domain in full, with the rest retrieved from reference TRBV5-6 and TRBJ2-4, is DAGVTQSPTHLIKTRGQQVTLRCSPKSGHDTVSWYQQALGQGPQFIFQYYEEEERQRGNFPDRFSGHQFPNYSSELNVNALLLGDSALYLCASSFSTRGVLAKNIQYFGAGTRLSVL.

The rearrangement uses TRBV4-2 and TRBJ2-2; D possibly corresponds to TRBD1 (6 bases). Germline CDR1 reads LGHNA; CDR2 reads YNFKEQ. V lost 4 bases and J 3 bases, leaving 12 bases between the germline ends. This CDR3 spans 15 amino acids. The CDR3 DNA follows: TGTGCCAGCAGCCCTCAGGGGAGAGACACCGGGGAGCTGTTTTTT. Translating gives CASSPQGRDTGELFF.

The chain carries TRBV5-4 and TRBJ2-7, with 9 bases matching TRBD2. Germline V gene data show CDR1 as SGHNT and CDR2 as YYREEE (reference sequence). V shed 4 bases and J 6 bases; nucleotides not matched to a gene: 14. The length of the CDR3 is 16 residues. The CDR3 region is CASSGRGELAGSEQYF. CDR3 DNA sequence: TGTGCCAGCAGCGGCCGAGGAGAGCTAGCGGGAAGCGAGCAGTACTTC.